The T cell receptor beta chain described here comes from a study of cytomegalovirus exposure and HLA in healthy donors. Whole-study context: The study's early data release held 75 million to 95 million unique TCRs from HLA-typed donors. General study findings and limits: The classifier, whose performance was assessed in both the original and validation cohorts, reportedly diagnosed cytomegalovirus status with high specificity and sensitivity. In vitro confirmation showed three CMV-associated chains to be CMV antigen specific.

A multiplex PCR was run with 60 Vbeta primers and 13 Jbeta primers. Repertoires were generated with immunoSEQ multiplex PCR, while TCRdb's copy carries only in-frame clones and drops some. Its listing shows about 160,000 clones. CDR1 and CDR2 from the germline V gene are MDHEN and SYDVKM. The CDR3 contains 13 residues. Turning to this clone: Its specificity is unknown.

Input material: PBMCs. The receptor was isolated from a woman in her 50s in good health and CMV-seronegative. V usage is TRBV28 and J usage is TRBJ2-4; TRBD2 might be the D (7 bases). The CDR3 DNA is TGTGCTACACGGCGGGGGCCCCCCTACATTCAGTACTTC. This gives the protein CATRRGPPYIQYF.